This entry lists 10 T cell receptor beta chains sequenced from one sample in a study of blood T cell repertoires in COVID-19. The assay was immunoSEQ multiplex PCR, and TCRdb's table has in-frame clones only and misses some. The data contain about 170,000 clones, around 90% of them singletons. Sequencing was performed on peripheral blood. The receptor source for this set is a woman aged 80 or over with COVID-19, enrolled during active disease.

This clone was detected once. The V call is TRBV18, the J call TRBJ2-2, with TRBD1 matching 7 bases. The trim removed 2 bases at V and 1 base at J, leaving 4 bases unmatched. Germline-derived CDR1 and CDR2 are KGHSH and LQKENI. This CDR3 region has 16 residues. The CDR3 region is CASSPERTGNTGELFF. CDR3 DNA sequence: TGTGCCAGCTCACCAGAACGGACAGGGAACACCGGGGAGCTGTTTTTT.

This chain links TRBV28 with TRBJ1-1, with 9 bases aligning to TRBD1. Trimming took 6 bases from V and 3 from J; bases not matched to a gene: 5. The CDR3 is made up of 14 amino acids. The germline V gene has CDR1 MDHEN and CDR2 SYDVKM. CDR3 residues: CASSTGGVDTEAFF. DNA of the CDR3: TGTGCCAGCAGCACAGGGGGCGTGGACACTGAAGCTTTCTTT.

This clone was seen a handful of times. The chain recombines TRBV21-1 with TRBJ1-6; the DNA was not compared with TRBD1, the D call given in the table. TRBV21-1 is an annotated pseudogene. The CDR3 consists of 15 residues. CDR3 bases: TGTGCCAGCAGATCAGGGGGTAGTTATAATTCACCCCTCCACTTT. It specifies CASRSGGSYNSPLHF.

J is TRBJ2-1 and V is TRBV7-7, with a tentative D call TRBD2 (6 bases). Trimming took off 8 bases at V and 2 bases at J, with 10 bases between the two ends. There are 13 residues in the CDR3. CDR1 and CDR2 (germline): SSHAT, FNYEAQ (reference sequence). This chain's CDR3 is CASGSGAYNEQFF. The CDR3 DNA reads TGTGCCAGCGGTAGCGGCGCCTACAATGAGCAGTTCTTC.

V and J are TRBV28 and TRBJ1-6; 9 bases are a match to TRBD1. J gave up 7 bases and V 7 bases, and 11 bases lay outside the gene matches. This CDR3 region has 16 residues. Germline values: CDR1 MDHEN, CDR2 SYDVKM. The CDR3 spells CASKFRDRAKNSPLHF. In DNA form, the CDR3 reads TGTGCCAGCAAGTTTCGGGACAGGGCCAAAAATTCACCCCTCCACTTT.

J is TRBJ1-2 and V is TRBV7-9; 9 bases agree with TRBD1. After removal of 4 bases from V and 2 bases from J, the junction contained 8 bases not matched to a gene. CDR1 is SEHNR and CDR2 is FQNEAQ in the germline V gene (reference sequence). The CDR3 runs 16 residues. CDR3 region: CASSSVTGGANYGYTF. The CDR3 bases are TGTGCCAGCAGCTCCGTTACAGGGGGCGCGAACTATGGCTACACCTTC.

The rearrangement links TRBV5-6 to TRBJ2-2; D is tentatively TRBD1 or TRBD2 (6 bases each). From germline, CDR1 is SGHDT and CDR2 YYEEEE. The V gene lost 4 bases and the J gene lost 4 bases, with 17 bases spanning the gap. The CDR3 runs 16 residues. For the CDR3, the DNA is TGTGCCAGCAGCCTGGGGGCGGGGTCAGGCACCGGGGAGCTGTTTTTT. Its protein is CASSLGAGSGTGELFF.

This rearrangement joins TRBV18 to TRBJ1-3, with 9 bases that match TRBD1. Germline lookup yields CDR1 KGHSH and CDR2 LQKENI. Germline trimming cut 5 bases from V and 3 bases from J; bases unmatched to any gene: 5. The CDR3 covers 15 residues. DNA for the CDR3: TGTGCCAGCTCAACCGGGACAGGGAATGGAAACACCATATATTTT. This sequence encodes CASSTGTGNGNTIYF.

V and J are TRBV28 and TRBJ1-3; D call uncertain. Germline CDR1 and CDR2: MDHEN and SYDVKM. The CDR3 consists of 14 residues. V lost 3 bases, J lost 1 base, and 7 bases lay in between. This CDR3 is CASSFLISGNTIYF. CDR3 bases: TGTGCCAGCAGTTTTCTTATATCTGGAAACACCATATATTTT.

The gene calls are TRBV5-6 and TRBJ1-2; 7 bases match TRBD1. The length of the CDR3 is 16 residues. Germline CDR1 and CDR2: SGHDT and YYEEEE. Unmatched junction bases numbered 15, after V lost 3 bases and J lost 7 bases. This CDR3 is CASSSSDRTQAGGYTF. CDR3 bases: TGTGCCAGCAGCTCGTCGGACAGGACTCAGGCTGGTGGCTACACCTTC.